These T cell receptor beta chains were read from a single sample in a study of CD8+ T cells in alopecia areata. Clones were read by immunoSEQ multiplex PCR, and TCRdb kept only the in-frame ones, dropping some. The sample has fewer than 200,000 clones; roughly 63% are singletons. This specimen consisted of CD4+ T cells sorted from blood, obtained at approximately week 60, from a patient treated with tofacitinib. Receptor source: a human donor with alopecia areata. Both conserved end residues are part of each CDR3.

v_gene,j_gene,CDR3aa
TRBV29-1,TRBJ2-3,CSVEEAQYF
TRBV5-1,TRBJ1-2,CASSPQVGAGGYTF
TRBV18,TRBJ2-5,CASSSRPSQETQYF
TRBV11-3,TRBJ2-5,CASSLNPGPRETQYF
TRBV30,TRBJ1-3,CAWGGPVGNTIYF
TRBV5-4,TRBJ2-6,CATRRSGGAGANVLTF
TRBV15,TRBJ2-7,CATSREMGGNRDRAAYEQYF
TRBV25-1,TRBJ1-1,CASMGEGQGAGAFF
TRBV18,TRBJ1-5,CASSPRAGDQPQHF
TRBV5-1,TRBJ1-5,CASSLGVSDNQPQHF
TRBV5-1,TRBJ2-7,CASSLMGQGAREQYF
TRBV6-1,TRBJ2-1,CAGTEANEQFF
TRBV29-1,TRBJ2-3,CSVESGTDTQYF
TRBV7-2,TRBJ1-1,CASSLGRINTEAFF
TRBV6-5,TRBJ1-1,CASARQAVTEAFF
TRBV6-5,TRBJ2-3,CASSYRGGVTDTQYF
TRBV18,TRBJ2-7,CASSPGGEQYF
TRBV6-5,TRBJ2-7,CASRPGHRLDYEQYF
TRBV4-2,TRBJ1-6,CASSQDMGAQSPLHF
TRBV4-2,TRBJ1-2,CASSQTGTGGSGYTF
TRBV18,TRBJ1-1,CASRGQQGTEAFF
TRBV29-1,TRBJ2-3,CSVRRPYTDTQYF
TRBV29-1,TRBJ2-2,CSVEGSGQGSGELFF
TRBV9,TRBJ1-4,CASSVAPAGEKLFF
TRBV30,TRBJ1-2,CAWSVQGGYGYTF
TRBV15,TRBJ2-3,CATSRVRDSTQYF
TRBV30,TRBJ1-1,CAWSTAEAFF
TRBV6-1,TRBJ1-6,CASSDVDRGLNSPLHF
TRBV10-3,TRBJ2-5,CASREDGQETQYF
TRBV29-1,TRBJ1-4,CSVLQGNNEKLFF
TRBV4-1,TRBJ2-5,CASSREGGGRETQYF
TRBV29-1,TRBJ1-1,CSVSTSEAFF
TRBV2,TRBJ2-5,CASTSDSQETQYF
TRBV28,TRBJ2-1,CASTSAGDPSSYNEQFF
TRBV9,TRBJ2-5,CASSVRSQETQYF
TRBV27,TRBJ2-7,CASSFLGRSYEQYF
TRBV28,TRBJ1-5,CASSTRTGGRNQPQHF
TRBV30,TRBJ1-2,CAQVAHQLYGYTF
TRBV5-1,TRBJ2-7,CASSLDRTYEQYF
TRBV6-6,TRBJ2-5,CASSYTWTDQETQYF
TRBV5-1,TRBJ2-6,CASSLEGRATTSGANVLTF
TRBV19,TRBJ1-2,CASSPTGGHDGYTF
TRBV7-2,TRBJ2-7,CASSLAVEQYF
TRBV27,TRBJ2-5,CASSPTRQGAKTQYF
TRBV30,TRBJ2-7,CAWSVVGGYYEQYF
TRBV30,TRBJ1-2,CAWSPWDRLYGYTF
TRBV7-9,TRBJ1-1,CASSHSPGTGPNTEAFF
TRBV23-1,TRBJ1-4,CASSQHREDEKLFF
TRBV7-2,TRBJ2-7,CASSLGTEYEQYF
TRBV29-1,TRBJ2-1,CSVDTRETGVVRGSYNEQFF
TRBV29-1,TRBJ1-2,CSVVTGTNYGYTF
TRBV11-2,TRBJ2-3,CASPEWGKADTQYF
TRBV4-1,TRBJ1-2,CASSQYAIGQGALSGYTF